This TCR beta chain was documented in a study of vaccination effects on CD4 cells after COVID-19. The overall study: Samples gathered post-vaccine arrived a median of 72 days past the second dose. General observations from the study: In healthy vaccinees, only 1 of 255 vaccine-induced clones cross-reacted with common cold coronaviruses.

Notes on this clone: What it recognizes is unknown.

After expansion with viral peptide pools in the ViraFEST assay, antigen-specific CD4+ T cells were sequenced. With approximately ten days of culture completed, CD4+ T cells were isolated. Each person got two doses of an mRNA SARS-CoV-2 vaccine, BNT162b2 or mRNA-1273. Sequencing used immunoSEQ multiplex PCR; TCRdb keeps in-frame clones, though not all of them. The sample lists some 15,000 clones; almost 70% were seen once. The CDR3 has 14 amino acids. The germline V gene has CDR1 SQVTM and CDR2 ANQGSEA. With V trimmed by 6 bases and J by 6 bases, 10 bases remained unmatched. This chain connects TRBV29-1 to TRBJ1-2, with TRBD1 matching 10 bases. The receptor comes from a human donor who received a COVID-19 vaccine. The source was CD4+ T cells from PBMCs cultured with SARS-CoV-2 spike peptides, collected after COVID-19 vaccination. CDR3 residues: CSVDSLGTGDGYTF. The CDR3, as DNA: TGCAGCGTCGACTCTCTCGGGACAGGGGATGGCTACACCTTC.